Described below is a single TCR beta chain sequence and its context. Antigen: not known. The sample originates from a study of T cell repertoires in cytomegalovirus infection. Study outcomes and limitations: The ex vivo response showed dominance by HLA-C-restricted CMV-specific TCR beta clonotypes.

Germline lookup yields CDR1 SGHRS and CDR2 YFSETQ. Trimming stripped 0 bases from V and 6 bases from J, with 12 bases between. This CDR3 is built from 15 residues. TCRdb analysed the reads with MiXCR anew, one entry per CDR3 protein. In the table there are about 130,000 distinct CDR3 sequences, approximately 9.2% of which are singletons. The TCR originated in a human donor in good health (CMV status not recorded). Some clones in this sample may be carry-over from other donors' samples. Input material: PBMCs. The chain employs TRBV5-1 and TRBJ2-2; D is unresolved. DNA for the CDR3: TGCGCCAGCAGCTTGGAGATGTCGTTCTCCGGGGAGCTGTTTTTT. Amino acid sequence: CASSLEMSFSGELFF.